The T cell receptor (beta chain) described here comes from a study of T cells after somatic rescue of genetic block. Sequencing used immunoSEQ multiplex PCR; TCRdb keeps in-frame clones, though not all of them. The table shows some 90,000 clones, with around 90% occurring only once. The V and J ends lost 7 bases and 1 base, in that order; junction bases with no gene match: 6. From germline, CDR1 is MNHEY and CDR2 SMNVEV (reference sequence). CDR3 length equals 15 residues. Sequenced sample: peripheral blood mononuclear cells (PBMCs). This chain joins TRBV27 and TRBJ2-2, with TRBD1 matching over 7 bases. The source of this sequence is a woman aged 18-29 years. Here the CDR3 DNA reads TGTGCCAGCACCAGGGGACAGTGGAACACCGGGGAGCTGTTTTTT. Amino acid sequence: CASTRGQWNTGELFF.